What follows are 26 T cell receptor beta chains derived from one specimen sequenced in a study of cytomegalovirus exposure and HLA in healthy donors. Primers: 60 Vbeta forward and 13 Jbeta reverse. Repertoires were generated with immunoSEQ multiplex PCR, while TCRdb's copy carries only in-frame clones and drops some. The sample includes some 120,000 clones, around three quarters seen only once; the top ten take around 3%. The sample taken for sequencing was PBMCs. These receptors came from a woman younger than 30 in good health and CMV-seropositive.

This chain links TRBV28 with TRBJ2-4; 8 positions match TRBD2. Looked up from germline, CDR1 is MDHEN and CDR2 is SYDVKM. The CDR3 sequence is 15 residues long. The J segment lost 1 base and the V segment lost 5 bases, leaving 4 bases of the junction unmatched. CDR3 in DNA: TGTGCCAGCAGTCGCGGGGGGACTGCCAAAAACATTCAGTACTTC. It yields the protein CASSRGGTAKNIQYF.

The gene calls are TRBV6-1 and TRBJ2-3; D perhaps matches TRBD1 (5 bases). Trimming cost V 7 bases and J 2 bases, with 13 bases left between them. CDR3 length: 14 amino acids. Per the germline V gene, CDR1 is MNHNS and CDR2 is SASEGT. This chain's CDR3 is CASILGADTDTQYF. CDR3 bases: TGTGCCAGCATTTTAGGGGCAGACACAGATACGCAGTATTTT.

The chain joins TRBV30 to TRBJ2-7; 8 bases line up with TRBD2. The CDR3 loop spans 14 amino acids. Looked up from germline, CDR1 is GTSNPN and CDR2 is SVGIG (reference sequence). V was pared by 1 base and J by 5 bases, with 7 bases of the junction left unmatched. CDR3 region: CAWSGLAGLDEQYF. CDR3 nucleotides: TGTGCCTGGAGTGGCCTAGCGGGCTTGGACGAGCAGTACTTC.

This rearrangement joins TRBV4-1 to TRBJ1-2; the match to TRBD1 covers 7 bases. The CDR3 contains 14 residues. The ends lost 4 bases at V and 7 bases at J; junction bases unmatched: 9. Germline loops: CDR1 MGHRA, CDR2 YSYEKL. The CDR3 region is CASSRPGGQPGYTF. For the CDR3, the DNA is TGCGCCAGCAGCCGCCCAGGGGGACAACCTGGCTACACCTTC.

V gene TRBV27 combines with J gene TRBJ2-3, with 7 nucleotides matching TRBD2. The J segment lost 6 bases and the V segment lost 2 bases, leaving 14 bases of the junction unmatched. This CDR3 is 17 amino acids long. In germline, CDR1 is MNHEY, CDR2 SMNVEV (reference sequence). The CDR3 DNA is TGTGCCAGCAGTTTAACTCCGGCGGGAGCGATTCGGGATACGCAGTATTTT. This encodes CASSLTPAGAIRDTQYF.

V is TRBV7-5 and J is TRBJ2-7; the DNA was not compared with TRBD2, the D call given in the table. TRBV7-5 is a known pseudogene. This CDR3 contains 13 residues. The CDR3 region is CARSGGTSYEQYF. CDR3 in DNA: TGTGCCAGAAGCGGGGGGACTTCCTACGAGCAGTACTTC.

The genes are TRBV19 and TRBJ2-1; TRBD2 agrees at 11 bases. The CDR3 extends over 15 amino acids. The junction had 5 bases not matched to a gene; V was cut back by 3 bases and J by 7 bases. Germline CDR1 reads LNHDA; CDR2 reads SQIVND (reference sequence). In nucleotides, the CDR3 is TGTGCCAGTAGTATTAGCGGGAGGGGATCGAATGAGCAGTTCTTC. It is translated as CASSISGRGSNEQFF.

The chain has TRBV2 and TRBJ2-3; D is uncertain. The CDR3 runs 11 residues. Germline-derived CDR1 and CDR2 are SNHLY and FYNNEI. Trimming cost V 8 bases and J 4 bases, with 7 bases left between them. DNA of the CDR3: TGTGCCAGCTTAACACCAGATACGCAGTATTTT. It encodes CASLTPDTQYF.

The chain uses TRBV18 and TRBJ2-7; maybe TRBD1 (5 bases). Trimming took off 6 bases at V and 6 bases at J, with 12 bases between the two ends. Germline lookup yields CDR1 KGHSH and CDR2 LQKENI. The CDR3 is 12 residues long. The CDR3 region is CASSQQVSEQYF. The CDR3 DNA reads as TGTGCCAGCTCCCAACAGGTCTCCGAGCAGTACTTC. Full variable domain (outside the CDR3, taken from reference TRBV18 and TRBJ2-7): NAGVMQNPRHLVRRRGQEARLRCSPMKGHSHVYWYRQLPEEGLKFMVYLQKENIIDESGMPKERFSAEFPKEGPSILRIQQVVRGDSAAYFCASSQQVSEQYFGPGTRLTVT.

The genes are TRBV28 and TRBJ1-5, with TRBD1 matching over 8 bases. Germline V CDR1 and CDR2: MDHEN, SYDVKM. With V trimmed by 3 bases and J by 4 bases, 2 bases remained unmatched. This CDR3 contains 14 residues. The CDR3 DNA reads TGTGCCAGCAGTTTGTGGACAGGGAATCAGCCCCAGCATTTT. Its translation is CASSLWTGNQPQHF.

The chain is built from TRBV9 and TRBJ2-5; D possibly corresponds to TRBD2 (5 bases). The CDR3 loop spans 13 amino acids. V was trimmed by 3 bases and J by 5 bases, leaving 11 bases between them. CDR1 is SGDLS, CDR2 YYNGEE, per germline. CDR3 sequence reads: CASSADSRETQYF. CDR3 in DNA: TGTGCCAGCAGCGCGGACTCGAGGGAGACCCAGTACTTC.

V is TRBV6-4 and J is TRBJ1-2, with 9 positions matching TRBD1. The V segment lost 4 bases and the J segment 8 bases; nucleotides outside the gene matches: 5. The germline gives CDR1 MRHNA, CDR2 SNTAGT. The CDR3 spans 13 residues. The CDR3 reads CASSVTGGHGYTF. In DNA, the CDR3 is TGTGCCAGCAGTGTGACAGGGGGACACGGCTACACCTTC.

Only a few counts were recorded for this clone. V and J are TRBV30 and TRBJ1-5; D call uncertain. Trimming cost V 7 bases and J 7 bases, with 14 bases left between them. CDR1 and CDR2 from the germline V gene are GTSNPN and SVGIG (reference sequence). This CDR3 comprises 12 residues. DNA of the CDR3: TGTGCCTCGAGGGAAGGGAGGCAGCCCCAGCATTTT. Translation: CASREGRQPQHF. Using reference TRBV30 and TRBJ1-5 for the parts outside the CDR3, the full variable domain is SQTIHQWPATLVQPVGSPLSLECTVEGTSNPNLYWYRQAAGRGLQLLFYSVGIGQISSEVPQNLSASRPQDRQFILSSKKLLLSDSGFYLCASREGRQPQHFGDGTRLSIL.

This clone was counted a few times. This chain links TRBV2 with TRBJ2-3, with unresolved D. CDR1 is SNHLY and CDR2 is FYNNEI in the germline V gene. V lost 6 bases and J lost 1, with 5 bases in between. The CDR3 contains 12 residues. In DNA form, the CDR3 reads TGTGCCAGCAGCCTAGGCACAGATACGCAGTATTTT. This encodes CASSLGTDTQYF.

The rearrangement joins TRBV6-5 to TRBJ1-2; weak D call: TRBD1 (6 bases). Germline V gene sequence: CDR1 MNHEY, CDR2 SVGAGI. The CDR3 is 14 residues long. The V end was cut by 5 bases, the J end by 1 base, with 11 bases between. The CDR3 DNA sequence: TGTGCCAGCAGTCGGGACACCCTTAACTATGGCTACACCTTC. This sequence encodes CASSRDTLNYGYTF.

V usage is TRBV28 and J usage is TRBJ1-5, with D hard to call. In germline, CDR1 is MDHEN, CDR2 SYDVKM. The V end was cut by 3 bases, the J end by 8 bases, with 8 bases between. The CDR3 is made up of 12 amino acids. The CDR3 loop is CASSFPLEPQHF. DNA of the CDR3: TGTGCCAGCAGTTTCCCTCTAGAGCCCCAGCATTTT.

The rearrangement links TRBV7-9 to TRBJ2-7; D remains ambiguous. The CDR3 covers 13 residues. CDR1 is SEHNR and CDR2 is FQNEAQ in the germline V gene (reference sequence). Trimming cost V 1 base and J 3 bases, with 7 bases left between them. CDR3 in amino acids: CASSLGHLYEQYF. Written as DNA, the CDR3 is TGTGCCAGCAGCTTAGGACACCTCTACGAGCAGTACTTC.

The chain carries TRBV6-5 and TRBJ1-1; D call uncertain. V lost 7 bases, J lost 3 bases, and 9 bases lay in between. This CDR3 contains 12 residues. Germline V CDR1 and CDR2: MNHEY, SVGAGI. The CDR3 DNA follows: TGTGCCAGCAAAGAACTTGACACTGAAGCTTTCTTT. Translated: CASKELDTEAFF.

The chain's CDR3 is CASSPRAGGIDTEAFF. DNA of the CDR3: TGTGCCAGCAGTCCCCGCGCAGGGGGCATCGACACTGAAGCTTTCTTT. The chain has TRBV27 and TRBJ1-1; 8 nucleotides align to TRBD1. V shed 5 bases and J 3 bases; nucleotides not matched to a gene: 11. CDR1 and CDR2 from the germline V gene are MNHEY and SMNVEV (reference sequence). There are 16 residues in the CDR3.

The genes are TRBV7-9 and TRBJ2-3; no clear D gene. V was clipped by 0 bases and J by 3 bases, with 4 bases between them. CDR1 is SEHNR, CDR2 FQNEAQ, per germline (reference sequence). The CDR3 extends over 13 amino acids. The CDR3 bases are TGTGCCAGCAGCTTAGCGAGGACAGATACGCAGTATTTT. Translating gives CASSLARTDTQYF.

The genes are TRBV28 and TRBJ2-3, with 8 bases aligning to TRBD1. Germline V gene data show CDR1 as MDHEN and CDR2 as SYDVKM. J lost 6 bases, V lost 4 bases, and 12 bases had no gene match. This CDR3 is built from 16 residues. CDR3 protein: CASSYRQGLLGDTQYF. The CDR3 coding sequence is TGTGCCAGCAGTTATCGACAGGGGCTCCTTGGGGATACGCAGTATTTT.

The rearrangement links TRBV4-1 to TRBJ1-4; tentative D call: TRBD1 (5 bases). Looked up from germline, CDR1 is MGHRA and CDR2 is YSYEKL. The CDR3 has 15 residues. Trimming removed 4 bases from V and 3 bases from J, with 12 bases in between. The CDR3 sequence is CASSLTPGSNEKLFF. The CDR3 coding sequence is TGCGCCAGCAGCCTCACTCCAGGGTCTAATGAAAAACTGTTTTTT.

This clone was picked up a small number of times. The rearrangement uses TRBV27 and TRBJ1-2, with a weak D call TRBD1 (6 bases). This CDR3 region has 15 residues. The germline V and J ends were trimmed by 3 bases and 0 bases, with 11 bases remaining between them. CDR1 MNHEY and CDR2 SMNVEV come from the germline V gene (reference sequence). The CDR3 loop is CASSFRQDTNYGYTF. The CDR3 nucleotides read TGTGCCAGCAGTTTCAGACAGGATACTAACTATGGCTACACCTTC.

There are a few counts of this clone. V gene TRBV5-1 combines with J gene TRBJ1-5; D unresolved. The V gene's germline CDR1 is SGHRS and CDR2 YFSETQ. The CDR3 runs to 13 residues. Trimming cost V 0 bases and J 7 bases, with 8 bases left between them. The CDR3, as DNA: TGCGCCAGCAGCTTGGTTCCGAGGCAGCCCCAGCATTTT. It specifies CASSLVPRQPQHF.

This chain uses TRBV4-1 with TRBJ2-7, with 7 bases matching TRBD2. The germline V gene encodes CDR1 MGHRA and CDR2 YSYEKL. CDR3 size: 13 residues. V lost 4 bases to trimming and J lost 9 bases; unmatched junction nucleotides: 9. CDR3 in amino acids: CASSPGGNHGQYF. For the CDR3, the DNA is TGCGCCAGCAGCCCCGGGGGGAACCACGGGCAGTACTTC.

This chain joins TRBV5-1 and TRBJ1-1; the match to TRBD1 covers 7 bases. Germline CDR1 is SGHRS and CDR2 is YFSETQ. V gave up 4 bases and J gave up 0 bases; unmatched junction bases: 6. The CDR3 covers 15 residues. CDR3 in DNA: TGCGCCAGCAGCCCGCGACAGGGCTTGAACACTGAAGCTTTCTTT. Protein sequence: CASSPRQGLNTEAFF.